The clone carrying this T cell receptor beta chain was observed a few times. Antigen specificity is unknown. This sample is part of a study of T cell responses to AZD1222 COVID-19 vaccine. The protocol was immunoSEQ multiplex PCR, while the TCRdb copy is restricted to in-frame clones and leaves out a portion. The sample lists some 130,000 clones; 90% were seen once. Germline trimming cut 3 bases from V and 5 bases from J; bases unmatched to any gene: 8. Germline assignment: CDR1 LGHDT and CDR2 YNNKEL (reference sequence). CDR3 length: 17 amino acids. Study-wide findings and caveats: Spike was spanned by vaccine-associated CD4 TCRs, with dominance at 160-218 and 743-854. Donors were largely white British and mainly female; clonal diversity was possibly underestimated. The study identified only a handful of AZD1222 recipients as seropositive at baseline.

V usage is TRBV3-1 (or the pseudogene TRBV3-2) and J usage is TRBJ2-2; TRBD2 agrees at 11 bases. This clonotype was obtained from an adult in good health. Sequencing used peripheral blood, obtained on day 0 of AZD1222 vaccination. The CDR3 sequence is CASSHSGLAGETGELFF. Written as DNA, the CDR3 is TGTGCCAGCAGCCACTCAGGACTAGCGGGTGAAACCGGGGAGCTGTTTTTT.